The rows below give T cell receptor beta chains drawn from one sample of a study of T cells after yellow fever vaccination. MiXCR was run by TCRdb on the 5' RACE reads, yielding one entry per CDR3 protein. The sample consists of 500,000 to 700,000 distinct CDR3 sequences, roughly 19% of them appearing once. Sequenced material: PBMCs, taken 15 days after the yellow fever booster vaccination. These receptors came from a man aged 25 to 45 who received the YFV17D yellow fever vaccine. Both conserved end residues are part of each CDR3. The D gene is left open where the match is weak. Only part of the rows carry a size: once, few, many, or a class if the clone is expanded.

J,size,D,V,DNA,CDR3
TRBJ2-3,few,NA,TRBV10-3,TGTGCCATAAGGGGCACAGATACGCAGTATTTT,CAIRGTDTQYF
TRBJ2-3,few,TRBD2,TRBV7-3,TGTGCCAGCAGCTTCCTAGCGGGAGATACGCAGTATTTT,CASSFLAGDTQYF
TRBJ2-3,NA,NA,TRBV2,TGTGCCACCACCAGGGACTCGAACACAGATACGCAGTATTTT,CATTRDSNTDTQYF
TRBJ1-1,few,NA,TRBV4-3,TGCGCCAGCAGCCAACAGGGACAGAACACTGAAGCTTTCTTT,CASSQQGQNTEAFF
TRBJ2-7,few,NA,TRBV20-1,TGCAGTGCCCTAGACCTGCTCAAATCCTCCTACGAGCAGTACTTC,CSALDLLKSSYEQYF
TRBJ2-5,few,TRBD1,TRBV5-1,TGCGCCAGCAGCTCCGGGACAGGGGGATTGGAGACCCAGTACTTC,CASSSGTGGLETQYF
TRBJ2-1,NA,NA,TRBV12-3/TRBV12-4,TGTGCCAGCAGTTTAGCGTTTCCGCGGGAGCAGTTCTTC,CASSLAFPREQFF
TRBJ2-1,NA,NA,TRBV20-1,TGCAGTGCTAGAGATCGGATAGTACCCGAGCAGTTCTTC,CSARDRIVPEQFF
TRBJ2-1,NA,TRBD2,TRBV12-3/TRBV12-4,TGTGCCAGCAGCCCCCCGGGACTAGACAATGAGCAGTTCTTC,CASSPPGLDNEQFF
TRBJ2-3,NA,NA,TRBV11-2,TGTGCCAGCAGCTCGGGGGTGATCCATACAGATACGCAGTATTTT,CASSSGVIHTDTQYF
TRBJ2-7,NA,TRBD2,TRBV28,TGTGCCAGCAGTTTGGGCGGGAGCTTTGGGCAGTACTTC,CASSLGGSFGQYF
TRBJ2-1,many,NA,TRBV12-3/TRBV12-4,TGTGCCAGCACCCAGGACAGCACCGTTTACAATGAGCAGTTCTTC,CASTQDSTVYNEQFF
TRBJ2-4,few,NA,TRBV11-2,TGTGCCAGCAGCAATTACACAGGAGAGCTAGCCAAAAACATTCAGTACTTC,CASSNYTGELAKNIQYF
TRBJ2-3,once,NA,TRBV27,TGTGCCAGCAAGGGGGGTAGGATATTGACAGATACGCAGTATTTT,CASKGGRILTDTQYF
TRBJ2-1,NA,NA,TRBV6-2/TRBV6-3,TGTGCCAGCAGTTACTACGGAGAGGGAGAACAGTTCTTC,CASSYYGEGEQFF
TRBJ2-2,few,TRBD2,TRBV20-1,TGCAGTGTGGCTAGCGGCAACACCGGGGAGCTGTTTTTT,CSVASGNTGELFF
TRBJ2-6,NA,NA,TRBV11-2,TGTGCCAGCAGCTCATCCGGAGCAGAGGTTTCTGGGGCCAACGTCCTGACTTTC,CASSSSGAEVSGANVLTF
TRBJ2-1,many,NA,TRBV27,TGTGCCAGCGGGAGAGACTACAATGAGCAGTTCTTC,CASGRDYNEQFF
TRBJ2-5,NA,NA,TRBV20-1,TGCAGTGCCTTAGCGTCCCAAGAGACCCAGTACTTC,CSALASQETQYF
TRBJ2-7,few,NA,TRBV4-3,TGCGCCAGCAGCCAAGATTGGACGGAGGGGTCCTACGAGCAGTACTTC,CASSQDWTEGSYEQYF
TRBJ1-5,NA,NA,TRBV5-1,TGCGCCAGCAGCTTGGTGGGGGGGACGGACAATCAGCCCCAGCATTTT,CASSLVGGTDNQPQHF
TRBJ2-7,NA,NA,TRBV4-3,TGCGCCAGCAGCCAAGATCGCCCTAGCGAGCAGTACTTC,CASSQDRPSEQYF
TRBJ2-3,few,NA,TRBV6-5,TGTGCCAGCCGTTCGAGGACGACAGCGCGAAGCACAGATACGCAGTATTTT,CASRSRTTARSTDTQYF
TRBJ1-1,NA,NA,TRBV7-2,TGTGCCAGCAGCTTATATCGACAGAGGAACACTGAAGCTTTCTTT,CASSLYRQRNTEAFF
TRBJ1-4,NA,NA,TRBV15,TGTGCCACCAGCAGAGTGAGGAGTATAACTAATGAAAAACTGTTTTTT,CATSRVRSITNEKLFF
TRBJ1-1,NA,NA,TRBV3-1,TGTGCCAGCAGCCCGCCGGGATGGAACACTGAAGCTTTCTTT,CASSPPGWNTEAFF
TRBJ2-5,few,NA,TRBV30,TGTGCCTGGAGTCCCGAGACAGCGTTTAAGACCCAGTACTTC,CAWSPETAFKTQYF
TRBJ2-7,NA,NA,TRBV7-2,TGTGCCAGCAGCCGAGCTACAGGGAGCTCCTACGAGCAGTACTTC,CASSRATGSSYEQYF
TRBJ2-1,NA,TRBD2,TRBV20-1,TGCAGTGCTAGAGACGGGACTAGCGGTTCCAGTGAGCAGTTCTTC,CSARDGTSGSSEQFF
TRBJ2-7,few,NA,TRBV20-1,TGCAGTGCCTCGGGCTCCTTCTCCTACGAGCAGTACTTC,CSASGSFSYEQYF
TRBJ2-7,few,NA,TRBV11-1,TGTGCCAGCAGCGAAAGACTGACTTCCTCCTACGAGCAGTACTTC,CASSERLTSSYEQYF
TRBJ2-2,NA,NA,TRBV9,TGTGCCAGCAGCGTACAGGGGACCGGGGAGCTGTTTTTT,CASSVQGTGELFF
TRBJ1-5,few,TRBD1,TRBV20-1,TGCAGTGCTAAAAGAGGGACAGGGAGAGATCAGCCCCAGCATTTT,CSAKRGTGRDQPQHF
TRBJ2-1,NA,TRBD2,TRBV6-1,TGTGCCAGCTCTCCGGGACAAACCGGGACTAGCCTATACAATGAGCAGTTCTTC,CASSPGQTGTSLYNEQFF
TRBJ1-1,many,NA,TRBV5-1,TGCGCCAGCAGCTTGGAGGTCAGAGATACTGAAGCTTTCTTT,CASSLEVRDTEAFF
TRBJ2-2,NA,NA,TRBV7-9,TGTGCCAGCAGCACATACAGGGAGGACACCGGGGAGCTGTTTTTT,CASSTYREDTGELFF
TRBJ2-7,few,NA,TRBV6-5,TGTGCCAGCAGTTACTACCATGGGGCGAACTACGAGCAGTACTTC,CASSYYHGANYEQYF
TRBJ1-2,few,NA,TRBV14,TGTGCCAGCAGCCAAGATACCAGCGGCAACTATGGCTACACCTTC,CASSQDTSGNYGYTF
TRBJ2-2,NA,NA,TRBV25-1,TGTGCCAGCAGTGAAGGGGGGCTAGCTAAGAGCACCGGGGAGCTGTTTTTT,CASSEGGLAKSTGELFF
TRBJ2-3,few,NA,TRBV29-1,TGCAGCGTCCTCCAGGAGGCAGATACGCAGTATTTT,CSVLQEADTQYF
TRBJ2-1,few,NA,TRBV11-2,TGTGCCAGCAGCTTGGGCGGCCCCCAGAATGAGCAGTTCTTC,CASSLGGPQNEQFF
TRBJ2-1,NA,NA,TRBV6-2/TRBV6-3,TGTGCCAGCAGTTACTCTCCCGTCGGCTCCTACAATGAGCAGTTCTTC,CASSYSPVGSYNEQFF
TRBJ2-2,few,TRBD1,TRBV6-1,TGTGCCAGCACCCCCGGGACAGCAGCCTTGACCGGGGAGCTGTTTTTT,CASTPGTAALTGELFF
TRBJ2-5,few,TRBD1,TRBV7-2,TGTGCCAGCAGCCGTACCAGGACAGGGGCCGGAGAGACCCAGTACTTC,CASSRTRTGAGETQYF
TRBJ2-1,NA,NA,TRBV10-2,TGCGCCAGCAGCCAGGACAATGAGCAGTTCTTC,CASSQDNEQFF
TRBJ2-3,NA,TRBD1,TRBV18,TGTGCCAGCTCACCACCGAGGGGACAGGGCCCAGATACGCAGTATTTT,CASSPPRGQGPDTQYF
TRBJ1-4,NA,NA,TRBV12-5,TGTGCTAGTGGTTACTCCTTGAGCCCCTCCTCAACTAATGAAAAACTGTTTTTT,CASGYSLSPSSTNEKLFF
TRBJ2-7,NA,TRBD1,TRBV6-1,TGTGCCAGCAGTACGGACAGGGAGCCGCGGGAGCAGTACTTC,CASSTDREPREQYF
TRBJ2-2,NA,NA,TRBV23-1,TGCGCCAGCAGTCGTTTCTCTAACACCGGGGAGCTGTTTTTT,CASSRFSNTGELFF
TRBJ1-2,few,NA,TRBV7-2,TGTGCCAGCAGCTTACCCCCAGTACCTGGCTACACCTTC,CASSLPPVPGYTF
TRBJ2-3,few,NA,TRBV7-7,TGTGCTAGCAGCTCCTTTAGTTCCGATACGCAGTATTTT,CASSSFSSDTQYF